The present T cell receptor beta chain was sequenced within a study of cytomegalovirus exposure and HLA in healthy donors. With 60 Vbeta and 13 Jbeta primers, the PCR was carried out. Method: immunoSEQ multiplex PCR; TCRdb's copy keeps in-frame clones and lacks some. Of approximately 150,000 clones in the sample, around three quarters are singletons; the top ten hold 0.95% to 1.1%. Trimming took 2 bases from V and 4 from J; bases not matched to a gene: 3. This CDR3 region has 15 residues. Germline CDR1 and CDR2: MDHEN and SYDVKM. The chain combines TRBV28 with TRBJ2-1, with 9 bases identical to TRBD2. The specimen was PBMCs. The clonotype originates from a woman aged 40 to 50 in good health and CMV-seronegative. CDR3 loop: CASSLAGGPYNEQFF. CDR3 in DNA: TGTGCCAGCAGTTTAGCGGGAGGGCCGTACAATGAGCAGTTCTTC.